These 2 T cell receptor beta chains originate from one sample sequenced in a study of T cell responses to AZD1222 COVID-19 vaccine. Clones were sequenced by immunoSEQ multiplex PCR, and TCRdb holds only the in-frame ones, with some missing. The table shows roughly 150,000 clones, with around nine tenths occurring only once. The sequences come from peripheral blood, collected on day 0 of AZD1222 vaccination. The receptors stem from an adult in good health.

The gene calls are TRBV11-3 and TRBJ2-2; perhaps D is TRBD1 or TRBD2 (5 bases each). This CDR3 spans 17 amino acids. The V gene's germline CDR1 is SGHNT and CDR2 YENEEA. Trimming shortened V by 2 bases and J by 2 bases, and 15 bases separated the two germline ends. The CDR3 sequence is CASSLNMGDGNTGELFF. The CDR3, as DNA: TGTGCCAGCAGCTTAAATATGGGGGACGGAAACACCGGGGAGCTGTTTTTT.

DNA for the CDR3: TGCGCCAGCAGCCAGAAGGGACTAGGGGGCAGTGAGCAGTTCTTC. It translates to CASSQKGLGGSEQFF. The V call is TRBV4-3, the J call TRBJ2-1; D possibly corresponds to TRBD2 (8 bases). Trimming took off 3 bases at V and 9 bases at J, with 18 bases between the two ends. The length of the CDR3 is 15 residues. Germline V gives CDR1 LGHNA, CDR2 YSLEER.